This T cell receptor beta chain is drawn from a study of OX40 agonist ivuxolimab in advanced cancers. Whole-study results and caveats: Expanded clones were, on average, more numerous in CD8+ T cells than in CD4+.

Only in-frame clones appear in the TCRdb table, and some are missing; sequencing was by immunoSEQ multiplex PCR. The data contain 100,000 to 150,000 clones, under 95% of them singletons. About this clone itself: Its antigen is still unknown.

Germline CDR1 is LGHNT and CDR2 is FRNRAP. V was pared by 2 bases and J by 8 bases, with 16 bases between. The CDR3 sequence is 15 residues long. Patients who had autoimmune disease history or got systemic immunosuppression were left out. The chain links TRBV12-5 to TRBJ2-1; a possible D gene is TRBD2 (6 bases). This receptor was obtained from an adult with an advanced solid tumor such as melanoma, head and neck, liver or kidney cancer. The sequencing used CD4+ or CD8+ T cells sorted from blood, collected in a trial of the OX40 agonist ivuxolimab. In DNA form, the CDR3 reads TGTGCTAGTGGTTTGCCCGGGGCGGGACGCGATGAGCAGTTCTTC. As protein: CASGLPGAGRDEQFF.